The T cell receptor beta chain described here comes from a study of technical replicates of blood from a handful of donors. The repertoire was sequenced with immunoSEQ multiplex PCR; TCRdb's copy has only in-frame clones and lacks some. The data show some 96,000 clones, almost 96% seen once. The CDR3 contains 14 residues. Per the germline V gene, CDR1 is MNHEY and CDR2 is SVGAGI. Between the trimmed V and J ends, which lost 2 bases and 5 bases, there was a span of 13 bases. This sequence joins TRBV6-5 and TRBJ2-7, with D unclear. The sequence came from a human donor in good health. The sample comprised T cells isolated from PBMCs. In DNA, the CDR3 is TGTGCCAGCAGTTACGCGGCAGTCTGGGACGAGCAGTACTTC. This gives the protein CASSYAAVWDEQYF.